A selection of T cell receptor beta chains follows, all from one sample in a study of metastatic and nonmetastatic thyroid tumors. TCRdb reprocessed the PCR reads using MiXCR. The sample holds tens of thousands of clones; roughly 13% are singletons and the top ten take roughly 10%. The sequenced material came from blood. The origin of the receptors is a female donor with papillary thyroid cancer or a benign thyroid nodule (not recorded which). Some clones in this sample may be carry-over from other donors' samples. CDR3s include the opening cysteine and the closing phenylalanine or tryptophan. D genes are given only for firm matches. Where a row states a size, it is once, few, many or the class of an expanded clone; other rows omit it.

>TRBJ1-5|many|-|TRBV18
TGTGCCAGCTCACCACCTTTGTCGTCGGGGGTTCGCAATCAGCCCCAGCATTTT
CASSPPLSSGVRNQPQHF
>TRBJ1-2|-|-|TRBV30
TGTGCCTGGAGTCGGGCAGGGGCTTTGGGCTACACCTTC
CAWSRAGALGYTF
>TRBJ1-1|many|-|TRBV28
TGTGCCAGCAGTTTCTCAGGGGCGGACACTGAAGCTTTCTTT
CASSFSGADTEAFF
>TRBJ2-7|many|-|TRBV6-1
TGTGCCAGCGGGAGAGGCTACGAGCAGTACTTC
CASGRGYEQYF
>TRBJ2-4|-|TRBD1|TRBV30
TGTGCCTGGAGTGTTAAGGGGGCGAACATTCAGTACTTC
CAWSVKGANIQYF
>TRBJ1-1|many|-|TRBV11-2
TGTGCCAGCAGCTTATCAGGGCAGAACACTGAAGCTTTCTTT
CASSLSGQNTEAFF
>TRBJ1-6|few|-|TRBV6-5
TGTGCCACGTCCGCCGCAGGGTACTCACCCCTCCACTTT
CATSAAGYSPLHF
>TRBJ2-3|-|-|TRBV4-3
TGCGCCAGCAGCCAAGCATCAAGCACAGATACGCAGTATTTT
CASSQASSTDTQYF
>TRBJ2-7|many|TRBD1|TRBV5-1
TGCGCCAGCAGTGGTCAGAGACAGGGGGGCTCCTACGAGCAGTACTTC
CASSGQRQGGSYEQYF
>TRBJ2-7|-|-|TRBV30
TGTGCCTGGAGGACCGGGACTTTGAGCTCCTACGAGCAGTACTTC
CAWRTGTLSSYEQYF
>TRBJ2-5|few|-|TRBV3-1
TGTGCCAGCAGCCAACCGGGACGGGAAAGAGAAAGGAACTTC
CASSQPGRERERNF
>TRBJ1-2|once|TRBD1|TRBV5-6
TGTGCCAGCAGCGATTCGACAGGGCGTCGCTACACCTTC
CASSDSTGRRYTF
>TRBJ2-1|-|TRBD2|TRBV28
TGTGCCAGCAGAATAGCGGGATTTTCCTACAATGAGCAGTTCTTC
CASRIAGFSYNEQFF
>TRBJ2-2|many|TRBD1|TRBV6-6
TGTGCCAGCAGTTACTCCTCGACAGGGTTTCGGGACACCGGGGAGCTGTTTTTT
CASSYSSTGFRDTGELFF
>TRBJ1-1|many|TRBD1|TRBV7-9
TGTGCCAGCAGCTCCACGAGGGGGCATGTCGCTGAAGCTTTCTTT
CASSSTRGHVAEAFF
>TRBJ2-1|many|-|TRBV15
TGTGCCACCAGCAGAGGGCAGGGGTGGTCCTACAATGAGCAGTTCTTC
CATSRGQGWSYNEQFF
>TRBJ2-5|few|-|TRBV20-1
TGCAGTGCTAGCCCCTGGGGTAGGTTCACGGAGACCCAGTACTTC
CSASPWGRFTETQYF
>TRBJ2-3|many|TRBD2|TRBV4-3
TGCGCCAGCAGCCACCTAGCGGGGAGCACAGATACGCAGTATTTT
CASSHLAGSTDTQYF
>TRBJ2-1|many|-|TRBV6-1
TGTGCCAGCAGTGAAGTCAGCGTTGCAGCAAGCTCCTACAATGAGCAGTTCTTC
CASSEVSVAASSYNEQFF
>TRBJ1-1|many|TRBD1|TRBV6-1
TGTGCCAGCAGCCAACAGGGGTCCCCGAACACTGAAGCTTTCTTT
CASSQQGSPNTEAFF
>TRBJ2-4|many|-|TRBV11-2
TGTGCCAGCAGCTTAGAACCAGGGTCGACCAAAAACATTCAGTACTTC
CASSLEPGSTKNIQYF
>TRBJ2-7|-|TRBD2|TRBV29-1
TGCAGCGCTGTCCCGGTTCAAACTAGCGGGAGGGGGTACGAGCAGTACTTC
CSAVPVQTSGRGYEQYF
>TRBJ2-3|many|TRBD2|TRBV6-1
TGTGCCAGCAGTGAAGAAGGTAATACGGGAGGTCGCACAGATACGCAGTATTTT
CASSEEGNTGGRTDTQYF
>TRBJ2-7|-|-|TRBV6-1
TGTGCCAGCAGTCCCAGAGCCGGGCCCATAGGGGAGCAGTACTTC
CASSPRAGPIGEQYF
>TRBJ2-2|many|-|TRBV5-6
TGTGCCAGCAGCTTGGAAGGTGTTGGGAGCATTACCGGGGAGCTGTTTTTT
CASSLEGVGSITGELFF
>TRBJ1-1|many|-|TRBV7-9
TGTGCCACCCGCCCGTGGGACACTGAAGCTTTCTTT
CATRPWDTEAFF
>TRBJ2-2|-|-|TRBV7-2
TGTGCCAGCAGCTTAGGTACAGCAACCGGTGAGCTGTTTTTT
CASSLGTATGELFF
>TRBJ1-1|many|TRBD1|TRBV28
TGTGCCAGCAGGGAGGGGACAGTATACAACACTGAAGCTTTCTTT
CASREGTVYNTEAFF
>TRBJ2-7|many|-|TRBV27
TGTGCCAGCAGTTTCCAGGGGGGCTACGAGCAGTACTTC
CASSFQGGYEQYF
>TRBJ1-6|many|TRBD1|TRBV2
TGTGCCAGCAGTGAAGGTTCGGGACAGAGGGGTTCACCCCTCCACTTT
CASSEGSGQRGSPLHF
>TRBJ2-1|many|TRBD2|TRBV19
TGTGCCAGTAGTAGCGGGGGAGAACTCAATGAGCAGTTCTTC
CASSSGGELNEQFF
>TRBJ1-1|-|TRBD1|TRBV5-1
TGCGCCAGCAGCTTGTCCCCGGGACAGCTTAACACTGAAGCTTTCTTT
CASSLSPGQLNTEAFF
>TRBJ1-1|many|-|TRBV5-1
TGCGCCAGCAGCTCGCTACCGGGACAAGCGTTAGAAGCTTTCTTT
CASSSLPGQALEAFF
>TRBJ2-2|many|-|TRBV20-1
TGCAGTGCTAGCAGGGGCGGGAGCACCGGGGAGCTGTTTTTT
CSASRGGSTGELFF
>TRBJ1-6|few|-|TRBV6-1
TGTGCCAGCAGTGACTGGGCAGGGGACTCACCCCTCCACTTT
CASSDWAGDSPLHF
>TRBJ1-1|-|-|TRBV5-1
TGCGCCAGCAGCGCTGGTATGACTGAAGCTGTCTTT
CASSAGMTEAVF
>TRBJ1-4|many|TRBD1|TRBV7-9
TGTGCCAGCAGCAGACAGGGGGAGACGGAAAAACTGTTTTTT
CASSRQGETEKLFF
>TRBJ2-3|many|-|TRBV27
TGTGCCAGCAGTTTATTAGTTTCGAGCCGCACAGATACGCAGTATTTT
CASSLLVSSRTDTQYF
>TRBJ2-2|many|-|TRBV2
TGTACCAGCATCGGAGGAGTTGGGACAACCGGGGAGCTGTTTTTT
CTSIGGVGTTGELFF
>TRBJ1-2|-|-|TRBV25-1
TGTGCCAGCAGTGAATTGAGTGGGGATTTCTACACCTTC
CASSELSGDFYTF
>TRBJ2-7|many|TRBD1|TRBV5-1
TGCGCCAGCAGCAAGGACGGGACAGGGGGCTTCTACGAGCAGTACTTC
CASSKDGTGGFYEQYF
>TRBJ2-5|many|TRBD1|TRBV6-1
TGTGCCAGCAGTAGGGGCCATAACAGGGGCACCCAAGAGACCCAGTACTTC
CASSRGHNRGTQETQYF
>TRBJ1-2|many|TRBD1|TRBV18
TGTGCCAGCTCTCTCGGACAGGGAGCTTCCTATGGCTACACCTTC
CASSLGQGASYGYTF
>TRBJ2-7|many|TRBD1|TRBV19
TGTGCCAGTAGTATTAACAGGGGTGGCGAGCAGTACTTC
CASSINRGGEQYF
>TRBJ2-2|many|-|TRBV3-1
TGTGCCAGCAGCCAAGCGACAAACACCGGGGAGCTGTTTTTT
CASSQATNTGELFF
>TRBJ1-1|many|-|TRBV13
TGTGCCAGCAGCTTTGGGAAGAACACTGAAGCTTTCTTT
CASSFGKNTEAFF
>TRBJ1-2|few|-|TRBV6-1
TGTGCCAGCAGTGAAAGTGTAGGAGGTGGGGGCTACACCTTC
CASSESVGGGGYTF
>TRBJ2-1|many|TRBD1|TRBV7-2
TGTGCCAGCAGCTTAGCCGGGACAGCCAACAATGAGCAGTTCTTC
CASSLAGTANNEQFF
>TRBJ2-4|few|TRBD2|TRBV6-1
TGTGCCAGCACTCTACGGGGTAGCGGGCGGACCACCAAAAACATTCAGTACTTC
CASTLRGSGRTTKNIQYF
>TRBJ2-1|-|TRBD1|TRBV5-4
TGTGCCAGCAGCTGGAGGGACAGGGCGGGCGGGAGTGCAAATGAGCAGTTCTTC
CASSWRDRAGGSANEQFF
>TRBJ2-7|many|TRBD2|TRBV5-1
TGCGCCAGCAGCCCAACAGGACTAGCGGACGAGCAGTACTTC
CASSPTGLADEQYF
>TRBJ2-3|many|-|TRBV6-2/TRBV6-3
TGTGCCAGCAAACCCGGGATTTACACAGATACGCAGTATTTT
CASKPGIYTDTQYF
>TRBJ2-2|many|-|TRBV11-2
TGTGCCAGCAGCTTATGGGGACACGTTACCGGGGAGCTGTTTTTT
CASSLWGHVTGELFF
>TRBJ2-3|many|-|TRBV19
TGTGCCAGTAGTAGGGGCACAGATACGCAGTATTTT
CASSRGTDTQYF
>TRBJ2-1|many|TRBD1|TRBV24-1
TGTGCCACCAGTGCCCCTCCGGGACAGGGGGCTTTTGAGCAGTTCTTC
CATSAPPGQGAFEQFF